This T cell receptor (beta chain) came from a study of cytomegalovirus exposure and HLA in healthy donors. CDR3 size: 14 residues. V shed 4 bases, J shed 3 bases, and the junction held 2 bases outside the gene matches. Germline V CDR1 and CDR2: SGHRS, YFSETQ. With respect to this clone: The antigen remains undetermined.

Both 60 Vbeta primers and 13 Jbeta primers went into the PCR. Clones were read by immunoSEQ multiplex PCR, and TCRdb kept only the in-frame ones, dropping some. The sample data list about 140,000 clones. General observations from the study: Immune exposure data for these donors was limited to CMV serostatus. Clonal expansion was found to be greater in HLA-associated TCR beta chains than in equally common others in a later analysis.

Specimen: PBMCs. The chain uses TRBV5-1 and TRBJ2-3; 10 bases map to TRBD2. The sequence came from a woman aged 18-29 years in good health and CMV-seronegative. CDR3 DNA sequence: TGCGCCAGCAGCGTTAGCGGGAGGACAGATACGCAGTATTTT. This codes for CASSVSGRTDTQYF.